This entry is about one TCR beta chain. The CDR3 runs to 14 residues. V was clipped by 0 bases and J by 1 base, with 6 bases between them. Germline lookup yields CDR1 SGHTA and CDR2 FQGNSA. Sequenced by immunoSEQ multiplex PCR; TCRdb stores in-frame clones only, minus some. The data show under 200,000 clones, less than 90% seen once. This sample is drawn from a study of blood T cell repertoires in COVID-19. Material: peripheral blood. The rearrangement links TRBV7-2 to TRBJ1-1; no clear D gene. The clonotype was recovered from a woman in her 70s with COVID-19, enrolled during active disease. CDR3 region: CASSLASQNTEAFF. DNA for the CDR3: TGTGCCAGCAGCTTAGCCAGTCAGAACACTGAAGCTTTCTTT.